One and the same sample provided the 20 T cell receptor beta chains below, sequenced in a study of blood T cell repertoires in COVID-19. Using immunoSEQ multiplex PCR, the repertoire was profiled, and TCRdb retains in-frame clones only, with some absent. The repertoire holds about 250,000 clones, with approximately 92% as singletons. The sequencing input was PBMCs or T cells enriched from blood (not recorded which). These receptor sequences come from a woman aged 18-29 years who had recovered from COVID-19.

The rearrangement links TRBV27 to TRBJ1-4; D may be TRBD1 (5 bases). Per germline, CDR1 MNHEY and CDR2 SMNVEV (reference sequence). V lost 4 bases and J lost 5, with 14 bases in between. The CDR3 spans 15 residues. The CDR3 reads CASSSRDGLNEKLFF. The DNA for the CDR3 is TGTGCCAGCAGTTCTCGGGACGGACTAAATGAAAAACTGTTTTTT.

This rearrangement joins TRBV3-1 (or the pseudogene TRBV3-2) to TRBJ1-6, with 7 bases that match TRBD1. Trimming took 4 bases from V and 7 from J; bases not matched to a gene: 7. Looked up from germline, CDR1 is LGHDT and CDR2 is YNNKEL (reference sequence). The CDR3 contains 15 residues. CDR3 region: CASSLGTVLNSPLHF. The CDR3, as DNA: TGTGCCAGCAGCCTTGGGACAGTTTTAAATTCACCCCTCCACTTT.

The rearrangement links TRBV5-1 to TRBJ2-6; 8 bases agree with TRBD2. The CDR3 runs to 19 residues. CDR1 is SGHRS, CDR2 YFSETQ, per germline. The V gene end was trimmed by 3 bases and the J gene end by 0 bases; junction bases not matched to a gene: 11. The CDR3 coding sequence is TGCGCCAGCAGCTCGTGGCAGGGACTAGGGAACTCTGGGGCCAACGTCCTGACTTTC. Protein: CASSSWQGLGNSGANVLTF.

This chain connects TRBV10-3 to TRBJ2-7; a possible D gene is TRBD2 (7 bases). The V gene's germline CDR1 is ENHRY and CDR2 SYGVKD. V lost 3 bases and J 2 bases, leaving 11 bases between the germline ends. This CDR3 region has 14 residues. In nucleotides, the CDR3 is TGTGCCATCAGTGATACCGGGGGGCCCTACGAGCAGTACTTC. Its translation is CAISDTGGPYEQYF.

The chain combines TRBV9 with TRBJ2-5; 13 nucleotides agree with TRBD2. Germline lookup yields CDR1 SGDLS and CDR2 YYNGEE. The junction had 12 bases not matched to a gene; V was cut back by 0 bases and J by 4 bases. The CDR3 consists of 19 residues. The CDR3 spells CASSVGILAGGPLIETQYF. The DNA for the CDR3 is TGTGCCAGCAGCGTAGGAATACTAGCGGGGGGGCCTTTGATAGAGACCCAGTACTTC. The full variable domain, in which reference TRBV9 and TRBJ2-5 provide the parts outside the CDR3, is DSGVTQTPKHLITATGQRVTLRCSPRSGDLSVYWYQQSLDQGLQFLIQYYNGEERAKGNILERFSAQQFPDLHSELNLSSLELGDSALYFCASSVGILAGGPLIETQYFGPGTRLLVL.

This chain uses TRBV27 with TRBJ1-2, with 10 nucleotides matching TRBD1. V dropped 6 bases and J dropped 7; count of bases not matched to a gene: 11. Germline V gives CDR1 MNHEY, CDR2 SMNVEV (reference sequence). This CDR3 has 15 amino acids. The CDR3 nucleotides are TGTGCCAGCAGCCAGACCGGGACAGGGGTTATTGGCTACACCTTC. It encodes CASSQTGTGVIGYTF.

This clone was seen just once. CDR3 bases: TGCGCCAGCACAAGACAGGGGGGAAACATTCAGTACTTC. This codes for CASTRQGGNIQYF. This chain uses TRBV5-1 with TRBJ2-4; TRBD1 matches at 9 bases. CDR3 length: 13 amino acids. Germline CDR1 and CDR2: SGHRS and YFSETQ. V was clipped by 6 bases and J by 6 bases; unmatched bases: 4.

The chain employs TRBV5-1 and TRBJ1-2, with 8 bases lining up with TRBD1. The CDR3 is 12 residues long. V shed 5 bases, J shed 13 bases, and the junction held 10 bases outside the gene matches. From germline, CDR1 is SGHRS and CDR2 YFSETQ. CDR3 sequence: CASSQGQGIFTF. The CDR3 nucleotides read TGCGCCAGCAGTCAAGGACAGGGAATATTCACCTTC.

This chain links TRBV5-1 with TRBJ2-2, with 8 bases matching TRBD1. The trim removed 0 bases at V and 4 bases at J, leaving 8 bases unmatched. The CDR3 runs 17 residues. Germline V gene sequence: CDR1 SGHRS, CDR2 YFSETQ. As DNA, the CDR3 is TGCGCCAGCAGCTTGGCCGGACAGGGTACGCTCACCGGGGAGCTGTTTTTT. Translating gives CASSLAGQGTLTGELFF.

This chain joins TRBV2 and TRBJ2-7; D is undetermined. Trimming left V 3 bases short and J 6 bases short, with 15 bases between. The CDR3 runs 14 residues. Germline CDR1 and CDR2: SNHLY and FYNNEI. The CDR3 spells CASSECKRLCEQYF. DNA for the CDR3: TGTGCCAGCAGTGAGTGCAAGAGGCTGTGCGAGCAGTACTTC. Together with reference TRBV2 and TRBJ2-7, the CDR3 gives the full variable domain: EPEVTQTPSHQVTQMGQEVILRCVPISNHLYFYWYRQILGQKVEFLVSFYNNEISEKSEIFDDQFSVERPDGSNFTLKIRSTKLEDSAMYFCASSECKRLCEQYFGPGTRLTVT.

The chain couples TRBV11-3 to TRBJ1-3; D is unresolved. Germline V lookup: CDR1 SGHNT, CDR2 YENEEA. This CDR3 is built from 13 residues. V shed 2 bases and J shed 2 bases, with 4 bases lying between them. The CDR3 nucleotides are TGTGCCAGCAGCTTACGGGCTGGAAACACCATATATTTT. Encoded protein: CASSLRAGNTIYF.

The chain combines TRBV3-1 (or the pseudogene TRBV3-2) with TRBJ2-5; a possible D gene is TRBD2 (7 bases). The CDR3 length is 14 residues. Germline CDR1 is LGHDT and CDR2 is YNNKEL (reference sequence). V dropped 2 bases and J dropped 5 bases, with 12 bases sitting between them. CDR3 bases: TGTGCCAGCAGCCAACGGGGGGCGGTTGAGACCCAGTACTTC. Amino acid sequence: CASSQRGAVETQYF.

CDR3: CASSFLAGGPYEQYF. The CDR3 DNA is TGTGCCAGCAGCTTTCTAGCGGGGGGGCCCTACGAGCAGTACTTC. This chain connects TRBV7-9 to TRBJ2-7, with 12 bases identical to TRBD2. V trimming: 3 bases; J trimming: 2 bases; junction bases outside the gene matches: 2. CDR3 length equals 15 residues. Germline loops: CDR1 SEHNR, CDR2 FQNEAQ (reference sequence).

This sequence joins TRBV5-4 and TRBJ2-7, with 7 bases matching TRBD1. The V gene end was trimmed by 3 bases and the J gene end by 2 bases; junction bases not matched to a gene: 5. Per germline, CDR1 SGHNT and CDR2 YYREEE (reference sequence). The CDR3 spans 14 residues. The CDR3 DNA is TGTGCCAGCAGCTCGAGGACAGGAACCTACGAGCAGTACTTC. Its translation: CASSSRTGTYEQYF.

The gene calls are TRBV29-1 and TRBJ2-3, with 9 bases lining up with TRBD2. CDR1 is SQVTM, CDR2 ANQGSEA, per germline. This CDR3 spans 17 amino acids. V dropped 1 base and J dropped 2; count of bases not matched to a gene: 10. CDR3 loop: CSVEGGLAGQHTDTQYF. The CDR3 bases are TGCAGCGTTGAAGGTGGGCTAGCGGGGCAACACACAGATACGCAGTATTTT.

V is TRBV6-2 or TRBV6-3 and J is TRBJ2-1, with unresolved D. The V gene lost 5 bases and the J gene lost 0 bases, with 8 bases spanning the gap. Germline CDR1 is MNHEY and CDR2 is SVGEGT. There are 14 residues in the CDR3. The CDR3 bases are TGTGCCAGCAGTCCCTCCGGCTCCTACAATGAGCAGTTCTTC. Translating gives CASSPSGSYNEQFF.

The V call is TRBV19, the J call TRBJ1-2, with 12 bases aligning to TRBD1. Germline CDR1 LNHDA, CDR2 SQIVND (reference sequence). This CDR3 is built from 16 residues. V shed 1 base, J shed 7 bases, and the junction held 7 bases outside the gene matches. CDR3 nucleotide sequence: TGTGCCAGTAGTATAGCCCGGGACAGGGGGCGGACTGGCTACACCTTC. It is translated as CASSIARDRGRTGYTF. The full variable domain, rest sourced from reference TRBV19 and TRBJ1-2, is DGGITQSPKYLFRKEGQNVTLSCEQNLNHDAMYWYRQDPGQGLRLIYYSQIVNDFQKGDIAEGYSVSREKKESFPLTVTSAQKNPTAFYLCASSIARDRGRTGYTFGSGTRLTVV.

This clone has only one observation. The V and J genes are TRBV6-5 and TRBJ1-2; tentatively, D is TRBD1 (5 bases). V was shortened by 0 bases and J by 4 bases, with 15 bases between the two germline ends. The CDR3 sequence is 16 residues long. Per germline, CDR1 MNHEY and CDR2 SVGAGI. CDR3 sequence reads: CASSYSPQGGPYGYTF. The CDR3 nucleotides are TGTGCCAGCAGTTACTCGCCTCAGGGAGGGCCCTATGGCTACACCTTC.

The chain has TRBV19 and TRBJ1-6; D gene uncertain. With 6 bases removed from V and 1 base from J, the gap between germline ends came to 10 bases. Germline loops: CDR1 LNHDA, CDR2 SQIVND (reference sequence). The CDR3 sequence is 15 residues long. Here the CDR3 reads CASSSGWSYNSPLHF. The CDR3, as DNA: TGTGCCAGTAGCTCCGGTTGGTCCTATAATTCACCCCTCCACTTT.

The chain is built from TRBV9 and TRBJ1-5; 10 bases agree with TRBD1. Germline assignment: CDR1 SGDLS and CDR2 YYNGEE. V lost 5 bases and J lost 5; bases outside the gene matches: 7. The CDR3 sequence is 15 residues long. The CDR3 loop reads CASSPYGTGDQPQHF. The CDR3 DNA reads as TGTGCCAGCAGTCCATATGGGACAGGGGATCAGCCCCAGCATTTT.